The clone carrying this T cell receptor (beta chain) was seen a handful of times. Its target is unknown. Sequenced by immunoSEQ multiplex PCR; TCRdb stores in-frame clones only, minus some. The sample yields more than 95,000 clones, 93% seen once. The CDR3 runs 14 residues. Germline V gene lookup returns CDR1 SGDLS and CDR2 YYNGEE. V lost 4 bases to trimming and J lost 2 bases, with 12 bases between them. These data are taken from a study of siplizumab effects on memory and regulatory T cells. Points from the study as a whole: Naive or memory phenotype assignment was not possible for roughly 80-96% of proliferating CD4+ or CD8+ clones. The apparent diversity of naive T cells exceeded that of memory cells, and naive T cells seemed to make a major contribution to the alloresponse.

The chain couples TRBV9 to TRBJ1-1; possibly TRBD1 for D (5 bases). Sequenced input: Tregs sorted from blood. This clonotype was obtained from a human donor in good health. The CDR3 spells CASSPEGRNTEAFF. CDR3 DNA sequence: TGTGCCAGCAGCCCTGAGGGACGTAACACTGAAGCTTTCTTT. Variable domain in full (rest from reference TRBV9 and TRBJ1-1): DSGVTQTPKHLITATGQRVTLRCSPRSGDLSVYWYQQSLDQGLQFLIQYYNGEERAKGNILERFSAQQFPDLHSELNLSSLELGDSALYFCASSPEGRNTEAFFGQGTRLTVV.